These 25 T cell receptor beta chains were sequenced from one sample in a study of blood T cell repertoires in COVID-19. The repertoire was sequenced with immunoSEQ multiplex PCR; TCRdb's copy has only in-frame clones and lacks some. The sample contains about 51,000 clones, more than 70% of which appear only once. The sample taken for sequencing was peripheral blood. The receptors were sampled from a man older than 75 with active COVID-19.

The chain couples TRBV3-1 (or the pseudogene TRBV3-2) to TRBJ2-1; 12 nucleotides align to TRBD2. J was trimmed by 4 bases and V by 4 bases; bases with no gene match: 11. This CDR3 contains 18 residues. Germline V gene data show CDR1 as LGHDT and CDR2 as YNNKEL (reference sequence). CDR3 in DNA: TGTGCCAGCAGCCCGTATCGGACTAGCGGGAAGGTTTACAATGAGCAGTTCTTC. Its protein product is CASSPYRTSGKVYNEQFF.

The CDR3 region is CASRRRTGGFNEQFF. The CDR3 DNA is TGTGCCAGCAGACGCAGGACAGGGGGCTTTAATGAGCAGTTCTTC. V usage is TRBV28 and J usage is TRBJ2-1; 11 bases map to TRBD1. The length of the CDR3 is 15 residues. The J segment lost 7 bases and the V segment lost 6 bases, leaving 8 bases of the junction unmatched. The V gene's germline CDR1 is MDHEN and CDR2 SYDVKM.

The chain combines TRBV7-2 with TRBJ2-7, with 8 bases lining up with TRBD2. The V segment lost 5 bases and the J segment 3 bases; nucleotides outside the gene matches: 9. The CDR3 length is 15 residues. Germline V gene sequence: CDR1 SGHTA, CDR2 FQGNSA. CDR3 in amino acids: CASSTAGVRFYEQYF. The CDR3 DNA is TGTGCCAGCAGCACAGCGGGAGTTAGATTCTACGAGCAGTACTTC.

This clone was detected only once. The CDR3 loop reads CASSLGGQLQETQYF. In nucleotides, the CDR3 is TGTGCCAGCAGTTTAGGCGGACAGCTCCAAGAGACCCAGTACTTC. This chain connects TRBV5-4 to TRBJ2-5; tentatively, D is TRBD1 (6 bases). The CDR3 consists of 15 residues. The V gene's germline CDR1 is SGHNT and CDR2 YYREEE (reference sequence). V was clipped by 5 bases and J by 1 base, with 15 bases between them.

The chain combines TRBV4-3 with TRBJ1-4, with D perhaps TRBD1 (5 bases). CDR3 length: 12 amino acids. Germline values: CDR1 LGHNA, CDR2 YSLEER. Trimming shortened V by 5 bases and J by 10 bases, and 11 bases separated the two germline ends. This CDR3 is CASSDRDSKLFF. For the CDR3, the DNA is TGCGCCAGCAGCGACCGGGACTCAAAACTGTTTTTT.

This chain links TRBV25-1 with TRBJ2-1, with a possible D match to TRBD2 (7 bases). Germline V lookup: CDR1 MGHDK, CDR2 SYGVNS. V lost 3 bases, J lost 0 bases, and 12 bases lay in between. CDR3 size: 16 residues. The CDR3: CASSDAGASSYNEQFF. DNA for the CDR3: TGTGCCAGCAGTGACGCGGGGGCCAGCTCCTACAATGAGCAGTTCTTC.

The DNA for the CDR3 is TGTGCCAGCAGTTCCGCCCTGGGCGGGGATTCCTACAATGAGCAGTTCTTC. Amino acids: CASSSALGGDSYNEQFF. The V call is TRBV28, the J call TRBJ2-1, with TRBD2 as a possible D gene (6 bases). V was shortened by 4 bases and J by 1 base, with 17 bases between the two germline ends. This CDR3 has 17 residues. Germline CDR1 MDHEN, CDR2 SYDVKM.

The chain carries TRBV6-2 or TRBV6-3 and TRBJ2-3; 8 bases align to TRBD1. The CDR3 runs 16 residues. Trimming took 6 bases from V and 1 from J; bases not matched to a gene: 9. Germline assignment: CDR1 MNHEY and CDR2 SVGEGT. CDR3: CASSLRGQVGTDTQYF. CDR3 DNA: TGTGCCAGCAGCCTTAGGGGACAGGTGGGCACAGATACGCAGTATTTT.

This chain joins TRBV18 and TRBJ2-5, with 7 nucleotides matching TRBD1. After removal of 3 bases from V and 5 bases from J, the junction contained 3 bases not matched to a gene. The CDR3 is 13 residues long. Germline V gene lookup returns CDR1 KGHSH and CDR2 LQKENI. This CDR3 reads CASSPGTEETQYF. The CDR3 coding sequence is TGTGCCAGCTCACCGGGGACAGAGGAGACCCAGTACTTC.

The chain links TRBV27 to TRBJ2-3; 8 bases agree with TRBD2. From germline, CDR1 is MNHEY and CDR2 SMNVEV (reference sequence). The V gene end was trimmed by 5 bases and the J gene end by 4 bases; junction bases not matched to a gene: 11. The CDR3 has 16 residues. The CDR3 DNA follows: TGTGCCAGCAGTCCCTCGGGGGGGGGACTACCAGATACGCAGTATTTT. Protein: CASSPSGGGLPDTQYF.

The J gene is TRBJ1-6, the V gene TRBV27; 9 bases are a match to TRBD1. Germline CDR1 is MNHEY and CDR2 is SMNVEV (reference sequence). Trimming removed 2 bases from V and 8 bases from J; junction bases left unmatched: 4. The CDR3 is 15 residues long. CDR3 DNA sequence: TGTGCCAGCAGTTTAGGGGACAGGGAGGATTCACCCCTCCACTTT. Translation: CASSLGDREDSPLHF.

This chain uses TRBV21-1 with TRBJ2-7; the D call in the table, TRBD1, was not verified against the DNA. TRBV21-1 is a known pseudogene. This CDR3 spans 17 amino acids. CDR3 in DNA: TGTGCCAGCAGCAAATCAAAAGGGTGGCCAGGGCAAGGTAAGCAGTACTTC. Amino acids: CASSKSKGWPGQGKQYF.

The rearrangement links TRBV30 to TRBJ2-7; 10 bases align to TRBD1. The CDR3 has 13 amino acids. Germline-derived CDR1 and CDR2 are GTSNPN and SVGIG (reference sequence). V shed 3 bases and J 2 bases; nucleotides not matched to a gene: 1. The CDR3 DNA reads as TGTGCCTGGAGGGGGACAGGGGCCTACGAGCAGTACTTC. This translates into CAWRGTGAYEQYF.

This chain connects TRBV4-1 to TRBJ2-5, with 10 bases identical to TRBD2. V shed 4 bases, J shed 4 bases, and the junction held 12 bases outside the gene matches. This CDR3 contains 17 residues. The V gene's germline CDR1 is MGHRA and CDR2 YSYEKL. The CDR3 loop is CASSPSPGTSVGETQYF. As DNA, the CDR3 is TGCGCCAGCAGCCCTAGTCCCGGGACTAGCGTTGGAGAGACCCAGTACTTC.

The CDR3 region is CASSSYYNEQFF. CDR3 nucleotide sequence: TGTGCCAGCAGCTCCTACTACAATGAGCAGTTCTTC. The chain couples TRBV7-2 to TRBJ2-1; D is ambiguous. The CDR3 loop spans 12 amino acids. V was cut by 4 bases and J by 3 bases, with 4 bases left in between. The germline CDR1 and CDR2 sequences are SGHTA and FQGNSA.

This chain connects TRBV4-3 to TRBJ2-1; 10 bases match TRBD2. Germline CDR1 and CDR2: LGHNA and YSLEER. The length of the CDR3 is 16 residues. The J segment lost 4 bases and the V segment lost 4 bases, leaving 7 bases of the junction unmatched. The CDR3 protein is CASSPQTSGLYNEQFF. The CDR3 nucleotides are TGCGCCAGCAGCCCGCAGACTAGCGGGCTGTACAATGAGCAGTTCTTC.

The V and J genes are TRBV7-9 and TRBJ1-1, with D possibly matching TRBD1 (6 bases). Trimming took off 5 bases at V and 0 bases at J, with 13 bases between the two ends. The CDR3 sequence is 15 residues long. Germline CDR1 is SEHNR and CDR2 is FQNEAQ (reference sequence). The CDR3 region is CASSPKGGVNTEAFF. The CDR3, as DNA: TGTGCCAGCAGCCCGAAAGGGGGGGTGAACACTGAAGCTTTCTTT.

Worth noting for this clone: The sample contains more than one DNA sequence encoding this CDR3. For the CDR3, the DNA is TGTGCCAGCCGAGGGGACCAGGCAGGGGGGGGACTAGCACGAGTTTTACGGTTCTTC. This sequence encodes CASRGDQAGGGLARVLRFF. The genes are TRBV28 and TRBJ2-1; 9 nucleotides align to TRBD2. J gave up 15 bases and V 8 bases, and 32 bases lay outside the gene matches. The germline V gene has CDR1 MDHEN and CDR2 SYDVKM. This CDR3 spans 19 amino acids.

The rearrangement uses TRBV4-1 and TRBJ1-1; tentatively, D is TRBD1 (5 bases). Trimming cost V 0 bases and J 6 bases, with 17 bases left between them. This CDR3 has 16 amino acids. Germline lookup yields CDR1 MGHRA and CDR2 YSYEKL. CDR3 region: CASSQDVGAVFAEAFF. The DNA of the CDR3 is TGCGCCAGCAGCCAAGACGTAGGGGCGGTCTTTGCTGAAGCTTTCTTT.

The CDR3 region is CASKKREASEQFF. CDR3 in DNA: TGTGCCAGCAAGAAGCGGGAGGCGAGTGAGCAGTTCTTC. The chain joins TRBV27 to TRBJ2-1; 9 nucleotides match TRBD2. CDR3 length equals 13 residues. V gave up 7 bases and J gave up 9 bases; unmatched junction bases: 7. Germline CDR1 MNHEY, CDR2 SMNVEV (reference sequence).

This clone was observed once. This chain connects TRBV6-5 to TRBJ2-1; D is possibly TRBD1 (5 bases). Germline-derived CDR1 and CDR2 are MNHEY and SVGAGI. Trimming took 4 bases from V and 4 from J, leaving 8 bases between them. The CDR3 spans 13 residues. The CDR3 DNA is TGTGCCAGCAGTTCACAGGTTTACAATGAGCAGTTCTTC. It translates to CASSSQVYNEQFF.

The chain links TRBV6-5 to TRBJ2-5; D may be TRBD1 (6 bases). The CDR3 consists of 14 residues. The germline V gene has CDR1 MNHEY and CDR2 SVGAGI. V gave up 6 bases and J gave up 0 bases, with 11 bases separating them. The DNA of the CDR3 is TGTGCCAGCAGCCCCGGGACATACCAAGAGACCCAGTACTTC. Translation: CASSPGTYQETQYF.

The V call is TRBV18, the J call TRBJ2-2; possible D gene TRBD2, 6 bases. V was cut by 5 bases and J by 3 bases, with 7 bases left in between. The CDR3 runs to 13 residues. The germline CDR1 and CDR2 sequences are KGHSH and LQKENI. The CDR3 sequence is CASSGGDTGELFF. The CDR3 coding sequence is TGTGCCAGCTCAGGCGGGGACACCGGGGAGCTGTTTTTT.

CDR3 sequence: CASSRAGAEETQYF. The DNA for the CDR3 is TGTGCCAGCAGTCGAGCGGGAGCTGAGGAGACCCAGTACTTC. The chain links TRBV3-1 (or the pseudogene TRBV3-2) to TRBJ2-5, with TRBD2 matching over 8 bases. With 6 bases clipped from V and 5 bases from J, the junction kept 8 bases outside the gene matches. Germline V gene data show CDR1 as LGHDT and CDR2 as YNNKEL (reference sequence). This CDR3 is 14 amino acids long.

Only one count was recorded for this clone. This rearrangement joins TRBV19 to TRBJ2-2; tentative D call: TRBD2 (6 bases). Trimming took off 6 bases at V and 1 base at J, with 12 bases between the two ends. Germline-derived CDR1 and CDR2 are LNHDA and SQIVND (reference sequence). The CDR3 length is 15 residues. The CDR3 sequence is CASRGGNRNTGELFF. The CDR3 coding sequence is TGTGCCAGTAGAGGCGGGAATAGGAACACCGGGGAGCTGTTTTTT.